Listed here is a single T cell receptor beta chain. Its antigen is unknown. This specimen comes from a study of vaccination effects on CD4 cells after COVID-19. Germline V CDR1 and CDR2: LNHDA, SQIVND (reference sequence). J lost 1 base, V lost 4 bases, and 6 bases had no gene match. The CDR3 is 16 residues long. Antigen-specific CD4+ T cell clonotypes were called by their expansion after viral peptide-pool culture in ViraFEST. Investigators separated out CD4+ T cells once 10 days of culture had passed. According to the study, vaccine recipients showed no prior SARS-CoV-2 infection and negative nucleocapsid antibodies. Libraries were prepared by immunoSEQ multiplex PCR; TCRdb keeps only in-frame clonotypes and omits some of them. The sample consists of approximately 21,000 clones, almost 70% of them appearing once.

The chain employs TRBV19 and TRBJ2-7; 11 nucleotides line up with TRBD1. This specimen consisted of CD4+ T cells from PBMCs cultured with HCoV-NL63 spike peptides, obtained before COVID-19 vaccination. The origin of this receptor is a human donor who received a COVID-19 vaccine. The CDR3 reads CASSTSGTGGSYEQYF. The CDR3 bases are TGTGCCAGTAGTACATCTGGGACAGGGGGGTCCTACGAGCAGTACTTC.